Listed below are T cell receptor beta chains from one sample, sequenced in a study of technical replicates of blood from a few donors. Profiling relied on immunoSEQ multiplex PCR, and the TCRdb table lists in-frame clones only, not all of them. This sample yields approximately 79,000 clones, of which approximately 96% are seen a single time; under 0.35% belongs to the top ten. Sequencing was carried out using T cells isolated from PBMCs. The receptor source for this set is a human donor in good health. The CDR3 runs from the conserved cysteine through the conserved F or W. A D gene is named only where the DNA matches it firmly. Part of the rows lack a size; the others show once, few, many or a class for expanded clones.

D	J	V	size	DNA	CDR3
.	TRBJ2-4	TRBV5-6	.	TGTGCCAGCAGCTTGAGGGGACTCCGCAAAAACATTCAGTACTTC	CASSLRGLRKNIQYF
.	TRBJ2-7	TRBV7-2	.	TGTGCCAGCAGCTTTAATAAGCGGACCTACGAGCAGTACTTC	CASSFNKRTYEQYF
.	TRBJ2-7	TRBV11-2	.	TGTGCCAGCAGCTTATGGCAATACTACGAGCAGTACTTC	CASSLWQYYEQYF
.	TRBJ1-1	TRBV7-2	.	TGTGCCAGCAGAGCCCCAAATACGGACAGCTATGAAGCTTTCTTT	CASRAPNTDSYEAFF
.	TRBJ1-4	TRBV6-6	.	TGTGCCAGCAGGAGCGGGGGCAATGAAAAACTGTTTTTT	CASRSGGNEKLFF
.	TRBJ2-3	TRBV6-4	.	TGTGCCAGCAGTGGACAGGCATTCACAGATACGCAGTATTTT	CASSGQAFTDTQYF
TRBD1	TRBJ1-4	TRBV6-6	.	TGTGCCAGCATGGTACAGGGGGTAACAGGTGAAAAACTGTTTTTT	CASMVQGVTGEKLFF
.	TRBJ1-1	TRBV9	once	TGTGCCAGCGGGACTACCGCCGATGAAGCTTTCTTT	CASGTTADEAFF
.	TRBJ2-5	TRBV10-2	.	TGCGCCAGCAGTGAAGCCCGGGAGAGGGAAGAGACCCAGTACTTC	CASSEAREREETQYF
.	TRBJ2-1	TRBV7-3	.	TGTGCCAGCAGCTTACTAGAGGGTGAGCAGTTCTTC	CASSLLEGEQFF
TRBD2	TRBJ2-1	TRBV29-1	.	TGCAGCGTTGGGGGAGCGGGAGCATACAATGAGCAGTTCTTC	CSVGGAGAYNEQFF
.	TRBJ2-2	TRBV25-1	.	TGTGCCAGCAGTGGGGCATGGACCGGGGAGCTGTTTTTT	CASSGAWTGELFF
.	TRBJ1-5	TRBV5-1	.	TGCGCCAGCAGCTTAGACAGAAGTCCCCACCAGCCCCAGCATTTT	CASSLDRSPHQPQHF
.	TRBJ1-5	TRBV15	.	TGTGCCACCAGCAGAGCCTTCGGACAGCAAAATCAGCCCCAGCATTTT	CATSRAFGQQNQPQHF
TRBD2	TRBJ2-2	TRBV5-1	.	TGCGCCAGCAGCTTCCCTACTAGCGGGAGGGCCGGCAGCACCGGGGAGCTGTTTTTT	CASSFPTSGRAGSTGELFF
.	TRBJ2-6	TRBV6-5	.	TGTGCCAGCAGTTACAAAAGTAGCTCTGGGGCCAACGTCCTGACTTTC	CASSYKSSSGANVLTF
TRBD2	TRBJ2-1	TRBV25-1	.	TGTGCCAGCAGTGCCGGACTAGCGGGAGTCTATGAGCAGTTCTTC	CASSAGLAGVYEQFF
.	TRBJ2-4	TRBV6-5	.	TGTGCCAGCAGTTACCTTGGGTCGGGAGCCAAAAACATTCAGTACTTC	CASSYLGSGAKNIQYF
.	TRBJ2-3	TRBV6-5	.	TGTGCCAGCAGCCGGACTAGCACAGATACGCAGTATTTT	CASSRTSTDTQYF
TRBD1	TRBJ1-5	TRBV5-4	.	TGTGCCAGCAGCAAAAAACAGGGGGCTTACGATCCTAGCAATCAGCCCCAGCATTTT	CASSKKQGAYDPSNQPQHF
.	TRBJ1-5	TRBV19	.	TGTGCCAGTAGTCCCAATAGCAATCAGCCCCAGCATTTT	CASSPNSNQPQHF
.	TRBJ2-3	TRBV5-1	once	TGCGCCAGCAGCTTGGGTCCCTCTACAGGGAGAGATACGCAGTATTTT	CASSLGPSTGRDTQYF
.	TRBJ1-4	TRBV6-1	.	TGTGCCAGCAGTGCACAGGGTACTAATGAAAAACTGTTTTTT	CASSAQGTNEKLFF
TRBD1	TRBJ2-7	TRBV28	.	TGTGCCAGCAGGGATTCGGGACAGCGATTTGAGCAGTACTTC	CASRDSGQRFEQYF
TRBD2	TRBJ2-3	TRBV25-1	once	TGTGCCAGCAGTTCTAGCGGGGCACACACAGATACGCAGTATTTT	CASSSSGAHTDTQYF
.	TRBJ2-2	TRBV6-4	.	TGTGCCAGCAGTGAGGCAGGGGTGGCCGGGGAGCTGTTTTTT	CASSEAGVAGELFF
.	TRBJ1-3	TRBV9	.	TGTGCCAGCAGCCACCCCAGGACAGACTACTCTGGAAACACCATATATTTT	CASSHPRTDYSGNTIYF
TRBD2	TRBJ2-3	TRBV5-4	.	TGTGCCAGCAGCTTAGGCGGGAGGCCAGATACGCAGTATTTT	CASSLGGRPDTQYF
.	TRBJ1-5	TRBV4-1	.	TGCGCCAGCAGCCAAGATCTGCAGGGGAATCAGCCCCAGCATTTT	CASSQDLQGNQPQHF
TRBD2	TRBJ2-5	TRBV7-9	.	TGTGCCAGCAGCTTAGCCGGGACTAGCGGGAGTGAGACCCAGTACTTC	CASSLAGTSGSETQYF
.	TRBJ1-1	TRBV20-1	.	TGCAGTGCTAGTGCGAGTGAAGCTTTCTTT	CSASASEAFF
.	TRBJ1-1	TRBV2	once	TGTGCCAGCAGTACAGGGTGGAACACTGAAGCTTTCTTT	CASSTGWNTEAFF
TRBD2	TRBJ2-1	TRBV7-6	.	TGTGCCAGCAGCCCACACCCAGAGCGGGAGCTATACAATGAGCAGTTCTTC	CASSPHPERELYNEQFF
TRBD1	TRBJ2-7	TRBV7-9	.	TGTGCCAGCAGAGGTCCGGGGACAGGGTTCTACGAGCAGTACTTC	CASRGPGTGFYEQYF
TRBD2	TRBJ2-3	TRBV5-4	.	TGTGCCAGCAGGAGGGGGACTAGCCTCACAGATACGCAGTATTTT	CASRRGTSLTDTQYF
.	TRBJ2-7	TRBV18	.	TGTGCCAGCTCAACTGACAGTACTGGTTACTACGAGCAGTACTTC	CASSTDSTGYYEQYF
TRBD2	TRBJ2-1	TRBV5-6	.	TGTGCCAGCAGCTTGGCCCTAGCGGGTAGTTCTATTGAGCAGTTCTTC	CASSLALAGSSIEQFF
.	TRBJ1-4	TRBV6-6	.	TGTGCCAGCAGTCCCGGAGCAAATGAAAAACTGTTTTTT	CASSPGANEKLFF
.	TRBJ1-5	TRBV7-6	.	TGTGCCAGCAGCCTGGCGGCGGGAAACAATCAGCCCCAGCATTTT	CASSLAAGNNQPQHF
.	TRBJ1-5	TRBV19	.	TGTGCCAGTACCACCTGGGGGGTGTCTTATCAGCCCCAGCATTTT	CASTTWGVSYQPQHF
.	TRBJ2-4	TRBV7-8	.	TGTGCCAGCAGCTTAAACAGGTTTGAGGCCATTCAGTACTTC	CASSLNRFEAIQYF
TRBD1	TRBJ2-2	TRBV19	.	TGTGCCAGTAGTCCATGGACAGGGGCTTACACCGGGGAGCTGTTTTTT	CASSPWTGAYTGELFF
.	TRBJ1-2	TRBV19	.	TGTGCCAGTAGCCCCGAATGGGCCTTGAATGGCTACACCTTC	CASSPEWALNGYTF
.	TRBJ2-7	TRBV6-5	once	TGTGCCAGCAGTTATGGGCAGGGGATCTCCTACGAGCAGTACTTC	CASSYGQGISYEQYF
TRBD2	TRBJ2-5	TRBV4-3	.	TGCGCCAGCAGCCAAGTGTCGGGGGGTCAGGAGACCCAGTACTTC	CASSQVSGGQETQYF
TRBD1	TRBJ2-1	TRBV29-1	.	TGCAGCGTTGACGGGCAGGGGGCTTACAATGAGCAGTTCTTC	CSVDGQGAYNEQFF
TRBD1	TRBJ2-7	TRBV6-5	.	TGTGCCAGCAGTTCAATAGGGACAGAAACCTCTTACGAGCAGTACTTC	CASSSIGTETSYEQYF
.	TRBJ2-3	TRBV5-4	.	TGTGCCAGCAGACAGGGCACAGATACGCAGTATTTT	CASRQGTDTQYF
.	TRBJ1-2	TRBV7-9	.	TGTGCCAGCAGCCCTAGAACACTATATGGCTACACCTTC	CASSPRTLYGYTF
TRBD1	TRBJ2-7	TRBV9	.	TGTGCCAGCAGCGTACGCGGGACAGGGAACGAGCAGTACTTC	CASSVRGTGNEQYF
.	TRBJ1-1	TRBV28	.	TGTGCCAGCAGCCCTACCGACGAGGGCTTGAACACTGAAGCTTTCTTT	CASSPTDEGLNTEAFF
TRBD1	TRBJ1-4	TRBV27	.	TGTGCCAGCAGTTGGCGGACAGGAGCGTCGACTAATGAAAAACTGTTTTTT	CASSWRTGASTNEKLFF
.	TRBJ1-2	TRBV19	.	TGTGCCAGTAGTATAGTTGGGGCAGCTAACTATGGCTACACCTTC	CASSIVGAANYGYTF
TRBD1	TRBJ2-7	TRBV11-3	few	TGTGCCAGCAGTTATCGCGCCGGGACAGGGGTCTACGAGCAGTACTTC	CASSYRAGTGVYEQYF